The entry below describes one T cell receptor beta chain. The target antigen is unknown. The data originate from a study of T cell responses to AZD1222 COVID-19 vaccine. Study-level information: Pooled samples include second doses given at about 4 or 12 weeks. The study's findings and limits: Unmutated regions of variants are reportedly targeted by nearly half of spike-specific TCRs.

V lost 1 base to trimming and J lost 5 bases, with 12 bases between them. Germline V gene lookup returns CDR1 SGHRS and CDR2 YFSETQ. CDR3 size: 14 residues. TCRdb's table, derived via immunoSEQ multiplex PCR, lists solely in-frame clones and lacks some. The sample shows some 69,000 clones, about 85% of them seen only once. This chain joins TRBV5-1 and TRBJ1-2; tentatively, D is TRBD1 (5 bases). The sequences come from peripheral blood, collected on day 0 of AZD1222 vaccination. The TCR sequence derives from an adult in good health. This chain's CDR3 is CASSLSGVRYGYTF. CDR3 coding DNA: TGCGCCAGCAGCTTGTCGGGGGTTAGATATGGCTACACCTTC.